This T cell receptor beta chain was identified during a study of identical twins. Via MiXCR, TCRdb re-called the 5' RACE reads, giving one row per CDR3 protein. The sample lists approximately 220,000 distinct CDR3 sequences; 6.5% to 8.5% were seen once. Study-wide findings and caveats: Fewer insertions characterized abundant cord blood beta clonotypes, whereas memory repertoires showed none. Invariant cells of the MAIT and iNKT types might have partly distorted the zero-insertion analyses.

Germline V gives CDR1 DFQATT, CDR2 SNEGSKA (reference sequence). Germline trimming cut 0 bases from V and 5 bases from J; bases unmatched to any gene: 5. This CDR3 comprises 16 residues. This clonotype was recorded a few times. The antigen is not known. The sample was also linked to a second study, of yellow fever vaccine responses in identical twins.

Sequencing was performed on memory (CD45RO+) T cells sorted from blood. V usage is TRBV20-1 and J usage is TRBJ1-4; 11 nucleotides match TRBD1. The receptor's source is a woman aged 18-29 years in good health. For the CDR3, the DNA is TGCAGTGCTAGAGAAGGGGACAGGGGGTCGAATGAAAAACTGTTTTTT. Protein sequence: CSAREGDRGSNEKLFF.